This TCR beta chain was sequenced in a study of blood T cell repertoires in COVID-19. Looking at the study overall: Acute-phase and convalescent COVID-19 samples originated in the United States, Italy and Spain. Nucleic acid was either cDNA or gDNA, and it came from T cells, B-cell-depleted T cells, or PBMCs.

The V gene's germline CDR1 is SGHKS and CDR2 YYEKEE (reference sequence). The length of the CDR3 is 12 residues. V was clipped by 4 bases and J by 8 bases, with 10 bases between them. Source study methods: It was from reference gene primer amplification that nucleated cell counts were estimated. Using immunoSEQ multiplex PCR, the repertoire was profiled, and TCRdb retains in-frame clones only, with some absent. V, J and clone size were drawn from that table, and D and trimming were deduced from the DNA. This table has 250,000 to 300,000 clones, approximately 90% appearing once. This clone was seen once.

The chain recombines TRBV5-5 with TRBJ2-1, with D maybe TRBD1 (6 bases). Sequencing was carried out using peripheral blood. This sequence originates from a middle-aged man with acute or convalescent COVID-19. The CDR3 bases are TGTGCCAGCAGCCTGACAGGATATGAGCAGTTCTTC. Residues: CASSLTGYEQFF.